The rows below give T cell receptor beta chains drawn from one sample of a study of T cells in Graves' hyperthyroidism and ophthalmopathy. In TCRdb, the multiplex PCR reads were re-called with MiXCR into one record per CDR3 protein. The sample consists of about 620,000 distinct CDR3 sequences, around 15% of them appearing once. The specimen was blood. The receptors derive from a woman aged 25 to 39 with Graves' hyperthyroidism. Each CDR3 is given with its conserved first and last residue. A D gene is named only where the DNA matches it firmly. A row's size may be missing; if present it is once, few, many or a size class.

>TRBV29-1|few|TRBJ2-4|.
CSVLRVNIQYF
TGCAGCGTTTTAAGGGTAAACATTCAGTACTTC
>TRBV19|few|TRBJ1-2|.
CASQKPRDDYGYTF
TGTGCCAGCCAGAAACCCAGGGACGACTATGGCTACACCTTC
>TRBV2|many|TRBJ2-1|TRBD1
CASSEWDRGDEQFF
TGTGCCAGCAGTGAATGGGACAGGGGGGATGAGCAGTTCTTC
>TRBV6-6|few|TRBJ2-7|.
CASSYNNGGYEQYF
TGTGCCAGCAGTTACAATAACGGGGGCTACGAGCAGTACTTC
>TRBV28|.|TRBJ1-5|.
CASSLFSGGSDQPQHF
TGTGCCAGCAGTCTTTTTTCGGGGGGGTCGGATCAGCCCCAGCATTTT
>TRBV13|many|TRBJ2-1|TRBD2
CASSAGTSDGQFF
TGTGCCAGCAGCGCCGGGACTAGTGATGGGCAGTTCTTC
>TRBV10-3|.|TRBJ2-3|TRBD2
CAISASGTDTQYF
TGTGCCATCAGTGCTAGCGGGACAGATACGCAGTATTTT
>TRBV5-1|.|TRBJ1-1|TRBD1
CASSQGTGAEAFF
TGCGCCAGCAGCCAAGGGACAGGGGCTGAAGCTTTCTTT
>TRBV29-1|few|TRBJ2-2|.
CSAGWTANTGELFF
TGCAGCGCCGGATGGACGGCAAACACCGGGGAGCTGTTTTTT
>TRBV28|many|TRBJ2-3|.
CASSSLSGSTDTQYF
TGTGCCAGCAGCTCGTTGAGCGGGAGCACAGATACGCAGTATTTT
>TRBV5-1|.|TRBJ2-1|TRBD2
CASSPTPSASGSINEQFF
TGCGCCAGCAGCCCCACCCCCTCAGCTAGCGGGAGTATTAATGAGCAGTTCTTC
>TRBV20-1|many|TRBJ2-3|TRBD2
CSVRPPSGRRDTQYF
TGCAGTGTTCGGCCTCCTAGCGGGAGGAGAGATACGCAGTATTTT
>TRBV30|many|TRBJ1-4|.
CAWSVDTTNEKLFF
TGTGCCTGGAGTGTTGACACAACTAATGAAAAACTGTTTTTT
>TRBV6-2/TRBV6-3|many|TRBJ2-7|TRBD2
CASSYAGDEQYF
TGTGCCAGCAGTTACGCGGGGGACGAGCAGTACTTC
>TRBV5-1|many|TRBJ2-7|TRBD2
CASSPDSGTSREQYF
TGCGCCAGCAGCCCGGATAGCGGGACCTCTCGCGAGCAGTACTTC
>TRBV7-9|many|TRBJ1-1|.
CASSFSRDPNTEAFF
TGTGCCAGCAGCTTCTCGAGGGACCCCAACACTGAAGCTTTCTTT
>TRBV27|many|TRBJ1-1|TRBD1
CASSLSLDRERDTEAFF
TGTGCCAGCAGTTTATCCCTCGACAGGGAGCGGGACACTGAAGCTTTCTTT
>TRBV11-2|many|TRBJ2-1|.
CASSLDWRREQFF
TGTGCCAGCAGCTTAGATTGGCGGCGGGAGCAGTTCTTC
>TRBV28|few|TRBJ1-1|.
CASRSWSDRLEAFF
TGTGCCAGCAGATCTTGGAGCGACAGACTTGAAGCTTTCTTT
>TRBV28|many|TRBJ2-5|TRBD2
CASSFGLAGGEETQYF
TGTGCCAGCAGTTTCGGGCTAGCGGGAGGTGAAGAGACCCAGTACTTC
>TRBV7-6|.|TRBJ2-7|.
CASSRRGGAFWEQYF
TGTGCCAGCAGCCGGAGGGGCGGAGCCTTTTGGGAGCAGTACTTC
>TRBV30|many|TRBJ2-1|.
CAWSRGASYNEQFF
TGTGCCTGGAGTCGGGGAGCGAGCTACAATGAGCAGTTCTTC
>TRBV20-1|many|TRBJ1-5|.
CSARDGGAPRVRGNQPQHF
TGCAGTGCTAGAGATGGCGGGGCCCCCAGGGTACGGGGCAATCAGCCCCAGCATTTT
>TRBV24-1|.|TRBJ2-2|.
CATSTLADSTGELFF
TGTGCCACCAGTACGCTAGCAGACTCCACCGGGGAGCTGTTTTTT
>TRBV5-4|.|TRBJ2-7|.
CASSAGTDPYEQYF
TGTGCCAGCAGCGCCGGGACGGATCCCTACGAGCAGTACTTC
>TRBV20-1|many|TRBJ2-1|TRBD1
CSARADRGLANEQFF
TGCAGTGCTAGGGCCGACAGGGGGCTCGCAAATGAGCAGTTCTTC
>TRBV28|many|TRBJ2-7|.
CASSNLGGDYEQYF
TGTGCCAGCAGTAACCTGGGGGGCGACTACGAGCAGTACTTC
>TRBV20-1|few|TRBJ1-1|.
CSAARDGNMNTEAFF
TGCAGTGCGGCGAGGGACGGTAATATGAACACTGAAGCTTTCTTT
>TRBV6-5|.|TRBJ2-1|TRBD1
CASSYLDRGLYNEQFF
TGTGCCAGCAGTTACTTGGACAGGGGCCTGTACAATGAGCAGTTCTTC
>TRBV9|.|TRBJ2-7|TRBD1
CASAGQGVNEQYF
TGTGCCAGCGCGGGACAGGGCGTAAACGAGCAGTACTTC
>TRBV29-1|.|TRBJ1-5|TRBD1
CSVEEGDRDNQPQHF
TGCAGCGTTGAAGAAGGGGACAGGGATAATCAGCCCCAGCATTTT
>TRBV7-3|many|TRBJ1-1|.
CASSLMKGYGAFF
TGTGCCAGCAGCTTAATGAAGGGTTATGGGGCTTTCTTT
>TRBV19|.|TRBJ2-1|.
CASSMQGAALYNEQFF
TGTGCCAGTAGTATGCAAGGAGCGGCTTTATACAATGAGCAGTTCTTC
>TRBV28|.|TRBJ2-7|.
CASTTMRRFYEQYF
TGTGCCAGCACCACGATGAGGAGATTCTACGAGCAGTACTTC
>TRBV12-3/TRBV12-4|many|TRBJ2-1|.
CASRAGTGGNEQFF
TGTGCCAGCAGGGCGGGGACTGGAGGCAATGAGCAGTTCTTC
>TRBV20-1|.|TRBJ2-3|TRBD2
CSVPAGGPLSSTDTQYF
TGCAGTGTCCCGGCGGGAGGGCCTCTAAGTAGCACAGATACGCAGTATTTT
>TRBV7-2|.|TRBJ2-7|TRBD1
CASSLGVGQVYEQYF
TGTGCCAGCAGCTTAGGGGTCGGACAGGTCTACGAGCAGTACTTC
>TRBV29-1|many|TRBJ2-2|TRBD2
CSVASGPNTGELFF
TGCAGCGTTGCTAGCGGGCCGAACACCGGGGAGCTGTTTTTT
>TRBV19|.|TRBJ2-2|.
CASSIPTGELFF
TGTGCCAGTAGTATACCCACCGGGGAGCTGTTTTTT
>TRBV27|.|TRBJ1-5|.
CASSGRLSGGQPQHF
TGTGCCAGCAGTGGTAGGCTAAGCGGGGGTCAGCCCCAGCATTTT
>TRBV11-2|many|TRBJ2-1|TRBD2
CASSLDLGLYYNEQFF
TGTGCCAGCAGCTTAGATTTGGGACTATACTACAATGAGCAGTTCTTC
>TRBV15|.|TRBJ2-1|.
CATRARPDNEQFF
TGTGCCACCAGAGCCAGGCCCGACAATGAGCAGTTCTTC
>TRBV11-1|many|TRBJ2-7|.
CASSLALGKNYEQYF
TGTGCCAGCAGCTTAGCGCTGGGAAAAAACTACGAGCAGTACTTC
>TRBV7-3|many|TRBJ2-3|.
CASSSGLYSTDTQYF
TGTGCCAGCAGCTCAGGTCTATATTCCACAGATACGCAGTATTTT
>TRBV25-1|.|TRBJ2-7|.
CASSEWPGYEQYF
TGTGCCAGCAGTGAATGGCCCGGTTACGAGCAGTACTTC
>TRBV19|few|TRBJ2-4|.
CASSIEEQAKNIQYF
TGTGCCAGTAGTATAGAGGAGCAAGCCAAAAACATTCAGTACTTC
>TRBV5-1|.|TRBJ2-7|TRBD1
CASSLTAGGGYEQYF
TGCGCCAGCAGCTTGACCGCAGGGGGCGGCTACGAGCAGTACTTC
>TRBV6-2/TRBV6-3|many|TRBJ2-1|.
CASRPSRRTYNEQFF
TGTGCCAGCAGGCCATCGCGCCGGACCTACAATGAGCAGTTCTTC
>TRBV5-4|few|TRBJ2-7|TRBD2
CASSLRLAGVEQYF
TGTGCCAGCAGCCTCCGACTAGCGGGAGTCGAGCAGTACTTC
>TRBV25-1|many|TRBJ2-5|.
CASSVPLAGLETQYF
TGTGCCAGCAGTGTGCCCTTAGCAGGGTTGGAGACCCAGTACTTC
>TRBV6-2/TRBV6-3|many|TRBJ1-1|.
CASSYRMGNTEAFF
TGTGCCAGCAGTTACAGGATGGGGAACACTGAAGCTTTCTTT
>TRBV3-1|many|TRBJ2-2|TRBD2
CASSQGIAGTGELFF
TGTGCCAGCAGCCAAGGAATAGCGGGCACCGGGGAGCTGTTTTTT
>TRBV2|many|TRBJ2-3|TRBD2
CASSEERDGTDTQYF
TGTGCCAGCAGTGAAGAGCGGGATGGTACAGATACGCAGTATTTT
>TRBV5-1|many|TRBJ1-1|.
CASREGVMNTEAFF
TGCGCCAGCAGAGAGGGGGTTATGAACACTGAAGCTTTCTTT